One T cell receptor (beta chain) is described in this entry. The table lists this clone with a count of one. The antigen this receptor binds is unknown. Per-base quality was not reported, and no clone a single base away is much larger than it. These data are taken from a study of T cell changes during pregnancy in multiple sclerosis (dated by TCRdb to the late 2010s). Regarding the complete study: The study looked at changes in the T cell repertoire across pregnancy in women with multiple sclerosis.

The library was prepared using the immunoSEQ multiplex PCR assay. Entries here come from immuneACCESS through TCRdb and include only in-frame sequences with V and J called. Some clones fail to appear in such tables; in the studies checked, an unresolved V gene covers under half of the shortfall, and the cause of the remainder is unknown. The sample records approximately 29,000 clones, about nine tenths of which are singletons. Of the sample, 6% to 6.5% falls within the top ten clones. From the cysteine through the phenylalanine, the CDR3 covers 14 amino acids. Of the read, only the CDR3 DNA is kept; its 42 bases are in frame from base 1. CDR1 and CDR2 are drawn from the germline V gene (reference sequence): SEHNR, FQNEAQ. Trimming takes 1 base from V and 0 bases from J, and the germline ends sit 4 bases apart.

Sequencing used CD8+ T cells from peripheral blood mononuclear cells, obtained before pregnancy. The chain is made from TRBV7-9 and TRBJ1-5, with the D gene not clear enough to name. The TCR comes from a female donor with multiple sclerosis, enrolled in a pregnancy study. The CDR3 protein: CASSLDYSNQPQHF. The bases read TGTGCCAGCAGCTTAGACTATAGCAATCAGCCCCAGCATTTT.